The 17 T cell receptor beta chains below were found in one sample sequenced in a study of blood T cells in healthy people across ages. It was with a sample-barcoded 5' primer and a J-beta primer mix that a second PCR of about 7 to 12 cycles was run. TCRdb itself ran the 5' RACE reads through MiXCR, one entry per CDR3 protein. The table shows fewer than 2 million distinct CDR3 sequences, with roughly two fifths occurring only once. The sequenced sample consisted of blood. Receptors originate from a human donor in good health.

This clonotype has more than one count but fewer than ten. The CDR3 protein is CSTKTGLQPQHF. CDR3 coding DNA: TGCAGTACTAAGACAGGGTTGCAGCCCCAGCATTTT. The chain couples TRBV20-1 to TRBJ1-5; TRBD1 agrees at 7 bases. J was trimmed by 7 bases and V by 8 bases; bases with no gene match: 8. Germline V lookup: CDR1 DFQATT, CDR2 SNEGSKA (reference sequence). This CDR3 is built from 12 residues.

The V and J genes are TRBV20-1 and TRBJ2-1; 7 bases align to TRBD1. In germline, CDR1 is DFQATT, CDR2 SNEGSKA (reference sequence). With V trimmed by 5 bases and J by 7 bases, 5 bases remained unmatched. The CDR3 consists of 12 residues. This CDR3 is CSAPPRGNEQFF. The CDR3, as DNA: TGCAGTGCTCCGCCCAGGGGGAATGAGCAGTTCTTC.

This chain uses TRBV2 with TRBJ2-3, with D perhaps TRBD1 or TRBD2 (6 bases each). Germline lookup yields CDR1 SNHLY and CDR2 FYNNEI. Trimming took 6 bases from V and 5 from J, leaving 24 bases between them. There are 17 residues in the CDR3. The CDR3 loop is CASRGATSSISRDTQYF. CDR3 in DNA: TGTGCCAGCAGGGGGGCGACTAGTTCTATCTCAAGAGATACGCAGTATTTT.

This clonotype has only a few counts. The junction differs from germline at one of its ends, possibly a read error. The chain combines TRBV6-2 or TRBV6-3 with TRBJ2-7, with D tentatively TRBD2 (5 bases). The length of the CDR3 is 13 residues. CDR1 and CDR2 from the germline V gene are MNHEY and SVGEGT. This chain's CDR3 is CAGSYSRVHEQYF. DNA for the CDR3: TGTGCCGGCAGTTACTCGAGGGTCCACGAGCAGTACTTC.

The CDR3 loop is CASSLEGLAGGNQQFF. The CDR3 region has the DNA TGCGCCAGCAGCTTGGAGGGACTAGCGGGGGGGAACCAGCAGTTCTTC. This chain uses TRBV5-1 with TRBJ2-1, with 16 nucleotides matching TRBD2. V lost 0 bases and J lost 11; bases outside the gene matches: 5. Germline V gives CDR1 SGHRS, CDR2 YFSETQ. This CDR3 spans 16 amino acids.

J is TRBJ2-7 and V is TRBV20-1; possibly TRBD1 for D (6 bases). V dropped 2 bases and J dropped 4 bases, with 18 bases sitting between them. The CDR3 sequence is 15 residues long. The germline gives CDR1 DFQATT, CDR2 SNEGSKA (reference sequence). CDR3 residues: CSARSPQGLLYEQYF. DNA of the CDR3: TGCAGTGCTAGATCCCCCCAGGGGTTGCTGTACGAGCAGTACTTC.

The rearrangement uses TRBV12-3 or TRBV12-4 and TRBJ1-2; D is perhaps TRBD1 (5 bases). This CDR3 contains 14 residues. Trimming took off 7 bases at V and 4 bases at J, with 16 bases between the two ends. Here the CDR3 reads CASTHNGAGYGYTF. CDR3 DNA sequence: TGTGCCAGCACCCATAATGGGGCAGGCTATGGCTACACCTTC.

The chain uses TRBV7-9 and TRBJ2-5, with D possibly being TRBD1 (5 bases). The V end was cut by 5 bases, the J end by 5 bases, with 15 bases between. The CDR3 has 14 amino acids. Germline V gives CDR1 SEHNR, CDR2 FQNEAQ (reference sequence). Written as DNA, the CDR3 is TGTGCCAGCAGCCCCCAGGGCAGGAGTGAGACCCAGTACTTC. This translates into CASSPQGRSETQYF. The full variable domain, rest sourced from reference TRBV7-9 and TRBJ2-5, is DTGVSQNPRHKITKRGQNVTFRCDPISEHNRLYWYRQTLGQGPEFLTYFQNEAQLEKSRLLSDRFSAERPKGSFSTLEIQRTEQGDSAMYLCASSPQGRSETQYFGPGTRLLVL.

The genes are TRBV29-1 and TRBJ2-7, with 12 positions matching TRBD1. The CDR3 covers 13 residues. Germline V gene data show CDR1 as SQVTM and CDR2 as ANQGSEA. Germline trimming cut 6 bases from V and 3 bases from J; bases unmatched to any gene: 3. This CDR3 reads CSVGQGASYEQYF. Written as DNA, the CDR3 is TGCAGCGTGGGACAGGGGGCCAGCTACGAGCAGTACTTC.

This clonotype was detected only a few times. CDR3 loop: CSVGVMSFFGDTQYF. The CDR3 DNA reads as TGCAGCGTTGGGGTGATGAGTTTTTTCGGAGATACGCAGTATTTT. The rearrangement links TRBV29-1 to TRBJ2-3; the D is unclear. There are 15 residues in the CDR3. Trimming stripped 4 bases from V and 5 bases from J, with 19 bases between. CDR1 is SQVTM, CDR2 ANQGSEA, per germline.

This clonotype was counted only a few times. The V call is TRBV7-9, the J call TRBJ1-2; D not resolved. The CDR3 covers 15 residues. In germline, CDR1 is SEHNR, CDR2 FQNEAQ (reference sequence). V was clipped by 2 bases and J by 5 bases, with 15 bases between them. CDR3 region: CASSLSASGRYGYTF. In DNA form, the CDR3 reads TGTGCCAGCAGCTTATCAGCCAGCGGTCGGTATGGCTACACCTTC.

V usage is TRBV2 and J usage is TRBJ2-7; D unresolved. Trimming stripped 0 bases from V and 0 bases from J, with 6 bases between. The germline CDR1 and CDR2 sequences are SNHLY and FYNNEI. The CDR3 is 14 residues long. The CDR3 DNA reads TGTGCCAGCAGTGAAGCTGGTTACTCCTACGAGCAGTACTTC. It translates to CASSEAGYSYEQYF.

This clonotype turned up a few times. The chain couples TRBV12-3 or TRBV12-4 to TRBJ2-5; 10 bases fit TRBD2. Trimming cost V 5 bases and J 4 bases; bases outside gene matches: 10. The CDR3 sequence is 16 residues long. In nucleotides, the CDR3 is TGTGCCAGCAGTCGCCCAGCGGGGGGGAGAGGAGAGACCCAGTACTTC. Its translation: CASSRPAGGRGETQYF.

Regarding this clonotype: An end of the junction does not agree with germline; a read error may underlie this. The V and J genes are TRBV6-2 or TRBV6-3 and TRBJ2-1; no definite D call. The germline V gene encodes CDR1 MNHEY and CDR2 SVGEGT. This CDR3 has 12 residues. The CDR3 region is CVSSYAASEQFF. The CDR3 bases are TGTGTCAGCAGTTACGCCGCGAGTGAGCAGTTCTTC.

The V gene is TRBV4-1, the J gene TRBJ2-7; the D is unclear. The length of the CDR3 is 16 residues. Germline CDR1 and CDR2: MGHRA and YSYEKL. V was shortened by 4 bases and J by 1 base, with 17 bases between the two germline ends. CDR3 nucleotides: TGCGCCAGCAGCCGCGACGTAGGTGGTCTATCCTACGAGCAGTACTTC. Translating it yields CASSRDVGGLSYEQYF.

The chain is built from TRBV7-2 and TRBJ2-1; TRBD2 matches 9 bases. The V and J ends lost 5 bases and 6 bases, in that order; junction bases with no gene match: 5. The CDR3 covers 14 residues. The germline CDR1 and CDR2 sequences are SGHTA and FQGNSA. For the CDR3, the DNA is TGTGCCAGCAGCCCAGGACTAGCGCTCAATGAGCAGTTCTTC. This translates into CASSPGLALNEQFF.

About this clonotype: An end of the junction differs from the germline gene, which may be a read error. The CDR3: CAGSEGSGDSYEQYF. DNA for the CDR3: TGTGCCGGCAGTGAAGGATCAGGGGACTCCTACGAGCAGTACTTC. The V and J genes are TRBV6-1 and TRBJ2-7; a possible D gene is TRBD1 (6 bases). Germline lookup yields CDR1 MNHNS and CDR2 SASEGT. The CDR3 sequence is 15 residues long.